This entry lists 19 T cell receptor beta chains sequenced from one sample in a study of blood T cell repertoires in COVID-19. TCRdb's table, derived via immunoSEQ multiplex PCR, lists solely in-frame clones and lacks some. Here the sample spans 150,000 or so clones, approximately 90% being singletons. The sequenced sample consisted of peripheral blood. These TCRs come from a man between 18 and 29 years old with COVID-19, enrolled during active disease.

This clone has only one observation. CDR3 residues: CASSLVPRTGDTGELFF. The CDR3 nucleotides read TGTGCCAGCAGCTTGGTACCTAGGACGGGGGACACCGGGGAGCTGTTTTTT. V usage is TRBV5-5 and J usage is TRBJ2-2; D might be TRBD2 (6 bases). V dropped 0 bases and J dropped 3 bases, with 15 bases sitting between them. From germline, CDR1 is SGHKS and CDR2 YYEKEE (reference sequence). The CDR3 has 17 residues. Full variable domain (missing parts from reference TRBV5-5 and TRBJ2-2): DAGVTQSPTHLIKTRGQQVTLRCSPISGHKSVSWYQQVLGQGPQFIFQYYEKEERGRGNFPDRFSARQFPNYSSELNVNALLLGDSALYLCASSLVPRTGDTGELFFGEGSRLTVL.

As concerns this clone: The same CDR3 also results from other DNA sequences found in this sample. V is TRBV11-3 and J is TRBJ2-3; 9 bases line up with TRBD1. The CDR3 consists of 16 residues. CDR1 is SGHNT and CDR2 is YENEEA in the germline V gene. Trimming cost V 4 bases and J 0 bases; bases outside gene matches: 5. The CDR3 region is CASSSRTGASTDTQYF. The CDR3 DNA sequence: TGTGCCAGCAGCTCTAGGACAGGGGCTAGCACAGATACGCAGTATTTT. Variable domain in full (rest from reference TRBV11-3 and TRBJ2-3): EAGVVQSPRYKIIEKKQPVAFWCNPISGHNTLYWYLQNLGQGPELLIRYENEEAVDDSQLPKDRFSAERLKGVDSTLKIQPAELGDSAVYLCASSSRTGASTDTQYFGPGTRLTVL.

This rearrangement joins TRBV2 to TRBJ2-6; the D gene is possibly TRBD2 (5 bases). The CDR3 runs to 18 residues. V was trimmed by 3 bases and J by 2 bases, leaving 17 bases between them. Germline V lookup: CDR1 SNHLY, CDR2 FYNNEI. The CDR3 reads CASSDPGNEVAGANVLTF. DNA for the CDR3: TGTGCCAGCAGTGATCCGGGAAACGAGGTCGCTGGGGCCAACGTCCTGACTTTC.

The chain employs TRBV9 and TRBJ1-1; 7 nucleotides line up with TRBD1. Looked up from germline, CDR1 is SGDLS and CDR2 is YYNGEE. Germline trimming cut 4 bases from V and 4 bases from J; bases unmatched to any gene: 4. This CDR3 is 13 amino acids long. The CDR3 spells CASSRDRATEAFF. DNA of the CDR3: TGTGCCAGCAGCAGAGACAGGGCCACTGAAGCTTTCTTT.

The chain couples TRBV4-3 to TRBJ2-5; 8 nucleotides agree with TRBD2. This CDR3 comprises 15 residues. The V segment lost 0 bases and the J segment 4 bases; nucleotides outside the gene matches: 4. Germline V lookup: CDR1 LGHNA, CDR2 YSLEER. CDR3 sequence: CASSQEDLAGETQYF. DNA for the CDR3: TGCGCCAGCAGCCAAGAGGACCTAGCGGGAGAGACCCAGTACTTC.

This clone was detected once. The chain recombines TRBV28 with TRBJ1-2, with D possibly matching TRBD1 (5 bases). V lost 11 bases and J 4 bases, leaving 14 bases between the germline ends. Per germline, CDR1 MDHEN and CDR2 SYDVKM. This CDR3 region has 12 residues. CDR3 sequence reads: CAGGGRSYGYTF. The CDR3 nucleotides read TGTGCCGGGGGGGGACGGTCCTATGGCTACACCTTC.

J is TRBJ1-5 and V is TRBV6-5, with D possibly being TRBD1 (6 bases). Per the germline V gene, CDR1 is MNHEY and CDR2 is SVGAGI. V dropped 4 bases and J dropped 0 bases, with 7 bases sitting between them. The CDR3 is 14 residues long. Here the CDR3 reads CASSSRGSNQPQHF. The CDR3 DNA reads as TGTGCCAGCAGTTCCAGGGGTAGCAATCAGCCCCAGCATTTT.

V usage is TRBV6-1 and J usage is TRBJ2-3; 7 bases are shared with TRBD2. J lost 1 base, V lost 1 base, and 8 bases had no gene match. The CDR3 is made up of 17 amino acids. From germline, CDR1 is MNHNS and CDR2 SASEGT. Written as DNA, the CDR3 is TGTGCCAGCAGTGAAGTCAGGCTAGCGGAGGGCACAGATACGCAGTATTTT. Its translation is CASSEVRLAEGTDTQYF.

On this clone: At one of its ends the junction is not consistent with the germline gene, which may arise from a read error. The chain joins TRBV3-1 (or the pseudogene TRBV3-2) to TRBJ1-5; D is undetermined. Germline V gene data show CDR1 as LGHDT and CDR2 as YNNKEL (reference sequence). This CDR3 contains 16 residues. CDR3 residues: CASSKEGSYSNQPQHF. DNA of the CDR3: TGTGCCAGCAGCAAAGAGGGCAGCTATAGCAATCAGCCCCAGCATTTT.

The chain links TRBV9 to TRBJ2-5; the D gene is possibly TRBD1 (7 bases). CDR3 length equals 15 residues. Germline assignment: CDR1 SGDLS and CDR2 YYNGEE. The germline V and J ends were trimmed by 3 bases and 1 base, with 13 bases remaining between them. CDR3 in amino acids: CASSAGGTVQETQYF. The CDR3 DNA is TGTGCCAGCAGCGCAGGGGGGACAGTCCAAGAGACCCAGTACTTC. The whole variable domain, filled in from reference TRBV9 and TRBJ2-5, reads DSGVTQTPKHLITATGQRVTLRCSPRSGDLSVYWYQQSLDQGLQFLIQYYNGEERAKGNILERFSAQQFPDLHSELNLSSLELGDSALYFCASSAGGTVQETQYFGPGTRLLVL.

The chain uses TRBV28 and TRBJ2-2, with TRBD2 matching 7 bases. The CDR3 sequence is 15 residues long. Trimming removed 6 bases from V and 5 bases from J; junction bases left unmatched: 9. CDR1 is MDHEN, CDR2 SYDVKM, per germline. The DNA for the CDR3 is TGTGCCAGCAGAGTACGGGAGGTGGGGACCGGGGAGCTGTTTTTT. It encodes CASRVREVGTGELFF.

Note on this clone: An end of the junction does not agree with germline; a read error may underlie this. The chain employs TRBV9 and TRBJ1-4, with TRBD1 as a possible D gene (6 bases). The CDR3 length is 12 residues. Germline V gives CDR1 SGDLS, CDR2 YYNGEE. The CDR3 loop reads CASSVGRGKLLF. The DNA for the CDR3 is TGTGCCAGCAGCGTAGGAAGGGGGAAACTGCTTTTT.

This clone was counted a few times. This chain links TRBV29-1 with TRBJ2-2; the match to TRBD2 covers 12 bases. The CDR3 runs to 17 residues. Looked up from germline, CDR1 is SQVTM and CDR2 is ANQGSEA. The V and J ends lost 3 bases and 4 bases, in that order; junction bases with no gene match: 9. CDR3 residues: CSVETSGSIGSTGELFF. In DNA form, the CDR3 reads TGCAGCGTTGAGACTAGCGGGAGTATCGGAAGCACCGGGGAGCTGTTTTTT.

Only one count was recorded for this clone. This CDR3 reads CASIDSGTGELFF. CDR3 DNA sequence: TGTGCCAGCATTGACAGCGGGACCGGGGAGCTGTTTTTT. The chain recombines TRBV2 with TRBJ2-2; D is possibly TRBD2 (6 bases). Looked up from germline, CDR1 is SNHLY and CDR2 is FYNNEI. Trimming stripped 7 bases from V and 5 bases from J, with 11 bases between. The CDR3 has 13 residues.

The chain combines TRBV7-2 with TRBJ2-1, with D possibly matching TRBD2 (5 bases). The CDR3 is 14 residues long. Germline CDR1 SGHTA, CDR2 FQGNSA. Trimming took off 5 bases at V and 1 base at J, with 9 bases between the two ends. CDR3 region: CASSPERSYNEQFF. In DNA form, the CDR3 reads TGTGCCAGCAGCCCTGAGCGGTCCTACAATGAGCAGTTCTTC.

The chain employs TRBV6-5 and TRBJ2-3; possible D gene TRBD1, 5 bases. Germline assignment: CDR1 MNHEY and CDR2 SVGAGI. The CDR3 extends over 13 amino acids. V lost 6 bases and J lost 1, with 8 bases in between. The CDR3 reads CASRIQGTDTQYF. CDR3 bases: TGTGCCAGCAGAATACAGGGCACAGATACGCAGTATTTT.

This sequence joins TRBV6-2 or TRBV6-3 and TRBJ2-1; weak D call: TRBD2 (6 bases). The CDR3 is 14 residues long. The germline gives CDR1 MNHEY, CDR2 SVGEGT. V shed 2 bases and J shed 8 bases, with 13 bases lying between them. The CDR3 loop reads CASSYGGSGDEQFF. The CDR3, as DNA: TGTGCCAGCAGTTACGGGGGTAGCGGTGATGAGCAGTTCTTC.

This sequence joins TRBV18 and TRBJ2-1; 8 positions agree with TRBD2. This CDR3 has 19 residues. The germline V gene has CDR1 KGHSH and CDR2 LQKENI. V shed 4 bases and J 3 bases; nucleotides not matched to a gene: 17. CDR3 nucleotide sequence: TGTGCCAGCTCACAACGGATTAGCGGGGCCTCAACCATCTACAATGAGCAGTTCTTC. Protein: CASSQRISGASTIYNEQFF.

The chain couples TRBV28 to TRBJ2-7, with a tentative D call TRBD2 (6 bases). The CDR3 runs 14 residues. Germline CDR1 reads MDHEN; CDR2 reads SYDVKM. V lost 3 bases to trimming and J lost 5 bases, with 14 bases between them. The CDR3 nucleotides are TGTGCCAGCAGTTTCCCGGGAAGGGAGGACGAGCAGTACTTC. It specifies CASSFPGREDEQYF. The whole variable domain, remainder taken from reference TRBV28 and TRBJ2-7, is DVKVTQSSRYLVKRTGEKVFLECVQDMDHENMFWYRQDPGLGLRLIYFSYDVKMKEKGDIPEGYSVSREKKERFSLILESASTNQTSMYLCASSFPGREDEQYFGPGTRLTVT.